This paragraph covers one TCR beta chain sequence. The CDR3 contains 15 residues. Trimming removed 6 bases from V and 3 bases from J; junction bases left unmatched: 4. Germline lookup yields CDR1 MNHNY and CDR2 SVGAGI (reference sequence). Seattle patients were enrolled while actively infected and followed longitudinally. This specimen comes from a study of blood T cell repertoires in COVID-19. Repertoires were generated with immunoSEQ multiplex PCR, while TCRdb's copy carries only in-frame clones and drops some. This table has approximately 500,000 clones, roughly nine tenths appearing once. The J gene is TRBJ2-2, the V gene TRBV6-6, with TRBD2 matching 10 bases. The sequenced sample consisted of peripheral blood. This TCR was sampled from a man between 18 and 29 years old with COVID-19, enrolled during active disease. In DNA, the CDR3 is TGTGCCAGCAGGGGGACTAGCGCCTACACCGGGGAGCTGTTTTTT. Its protein product is CASRGTSAYTGELFF.